One and the same sample provided the 6 T cell receptor beta chains below, sequenced in a study of cytomegalovirus exposure and HLA in healthy donors. The PCR had 60 Vbeta and 13 Jbeta primers. Sequencing was performed with immunoSEQ multiplex PCR; in TCRdb, only in-frame clones are kept and a portion is missing. The table includes over 100,000 clones, under 70% detected once. Sequencing was performed on PBMCs. These receptors all stem from a man younger than 45 in good health and CMV-seropositive.

This clone came up once. Within the sample, other DNA sequences also encode this same CDR3. The rearrangement joins TRBV27 to TRBJ1-1, with 9 bases that match TRBD1. From germline, CDR1 is MNHEY and CDR2 SMNVEV (reference sequence). V trimming: 3 bases; J trimming: 1 base; junction bases outside the gene matches: 0. The CDR3 is 14 amino acids. For the CDR3, the DNA is TGTGCCAGCAGTTTGACAGGGGGGAACACTGAAGCTTTCTTT. Encoded protein: CASSLTGGNTEAFF.

CDR3 sequence reads: CSIFLDRPYGYTF. CDR3 nucleotides: TGCAGCATTTTCTTGGACAGGCCCTATGGCTACACCTTC. The rearrangement uses TRBV29-1 and TRBJ1-2, with 7 bases identical to TRBD1. Germline V gene data show CDR1 as SQVTM and CDR2 as ANQGSEA. Trimming removed 8 bases from V and 4 bases from J; junction bases left unmatched: 10. The CDR3 contains 13 residues.

This clone was found once. The chain uses TRBV28 and TRBJ1-4, with TRBD1 matching over 9 bases. After removal of 3 bases from V and 8 bases from J, the junction contained 10 bases not matched to a gene. The CDR3 contains 16 residues. In germline, CDR1 is MDHEN, CDR2 SYDVKM. As DNA, the CDR3 is TGTGCCAGCAGTTTTAGTAGGTGGGACAGGGAGGAAAAACTGTTTTTT. It translates to CASSFSRWDREEKLFF. The whole variable domain, filled in from reference TRBV28 and TRBJ1-4, reads DVKVTQSSRYLVKRTGEKVFLECVQDMDHENMFWYRQDPGLGLRLIYFSYDVKMKEKGDIPEGYSVSREKKERFSLILESASTNQTSMYLCASSFSRWDREEKLFFGSGTQLSVL.

The rearrangement joins TRBV5-4 to TRBJ1-2, with TRBD1 matching 8 bases. J lost 8 bases, V lost 4 bases, and 13 bases had no gene match. Germline V gene sequence: CDR1 SGHNT, CDR2 YYREEE (reference sequence). The CDR3 runs to 15 residues. The CDR3 bases are TGTGCCAGCAGCCCCGGACAGGGAAGTAGTTGGGGCTACACCTTC. It is translated as CASSPGQGSSWGYTF.

V is TRBV12-5 and J is TRBJ2-1; TRBD2 aligns across 14 bases. Germline-derived CDR1 and CDR2 are LGHNT and FRNRAP. V gave up 5 bases and J gave up 7 bases; unmatched junction bases: 7. The CDR3 loop spans 16 amino acids. The CDR3 loop reads CASGMGLAGAGNEQFF. Written as DNA, the CDR3 is TGTGCTAGTGGTATGGGACTAGCGGGGGCAGGGAATGAGCAGTTCTTC.

The rearrangement uses TRBV6-5 and TRBJ2-4; possible D gene TRBD2, 7 bases. Between the trimmed V and J ends, which lost 6 bases and 5 bases, there was a span of 17 bases. CDR3 length: 15 residues. The germline V gene encodes CDR1 MNHEY and CDR2 SVGAGI. CDR3 sequence: CASSHARGGENIQYF. As DNA, the CDR3 is TGTGCCAGCAGCCACGCCAGGGGAGGGGAAAACATTCAGTACTTC.